This TCR beta chain was identified in a study of long-term antiretroviral therapy in people with HIV. Note on this clone: Its target is unknown.

V lost 4 bases, J lost 5 bases, and 12 bases lay in between. This CDR3 spans 14 amino acids. Germline lookup yields CDR1 SGHRS and CDR2 YFSETQ. Whole-study results and caveats: Relative to transplant donor controls, diversity remained lower despite increasing after ART.

They ran version v3.0 of the immunoSEQ assay at survey level. Libraries were prepared by immunoSEQ multiplex PCR; TCRdb keeps only in-frame clonotypes and omits some of them. This sample yields 20,000 to 25,000 clones, of which 80% to 85% are seen a single time; about 9% belongs to the top ten. This receptor was identified in a middle-aged woman with HIV. The gene calls are TRBV5-1 and TRBJ2-2, with a possible D match to TRBD1 (6 bases). The sample was unsorted PBMCs, taken 1.2 years after starting antiretroviral therapy. CDR3 amino acids: CASSTGIETGELFF. Here the CDR3 DNA reads TGCGCCAGCAGCACAGGGATTGAGACCGGGGAGCTGTTTTTT.